The 20 T cell receptor beta chains below all came from one sample that was sequenced in a study of technical replicates of blood from a handful of donors. The method was immunoSEQ multiplex PCR; TCRdb's version includes in-frame clones alone and lacks a portion of them. The sample carries 74,000 or so clones, 85% to 95% recorded once. The sample comprised T cells isolated from PBMCs. These receptors were collected from a human donor in good health.

This clone was counted once. The rearrangement uses TRBV2 and TRBJ1-1; D unclear. Germline CDR1 SNHLY, CDR2 FYNNEI. Between the trimmed V and J ends, which lost 6 bases and 0 bases, there was a span of 8 bases. The CDR3 sequence is 13 residues long. The CDR3 region is CASRDGLNTEAFF. The CDR3 nucleotides read TGTGCCAGCAGAGATGGCTTGAACACTGAAGCTTTCTTT.

The chain carries TRBV19 and TRBJ2-3; tentatively, D is TRBD2 (6 bases). Germline assignment: CDR1 LNHDA and CDR2 SQIVND (reference sequence). The germline V and J ends were trimmed by 6 bases and 3 bases, with 16 bases remaining between them. The CDR3 covers 15 residues. The CDR3 loop is CASSLSGWLTDTQYF. The CDR3 DNA follows: TGTGCCAGTAGCTTGAGCGGGTGGTTGACAGATACGCAGTATTTT.

This rearrangement joins TRBV18 to TRBJ2-7; D possibly corresponds to TRBD2 (6 bases). The CDR3 runs 13 residues. V lost 2 bases to trimming and J lost 3 bases, with 8 bases between them. The germline CDR1 and CDR2 sequences are KGHSH and LQKENI. The CDR3 is CASSPRDFYEQYF. In nucleotides, the CDR3 is TGTGCCAGCTCACCAAGGGACTTCTACGAGCAGTACTTC.

J is TRBJ2-1 and V is TRBV7-3; 8 positions agree with TRBD2. Trimming took 5 bases from V and 9 from J; bases not matched to a gene: 12. The CDR3 runs to 15 residues. CDR1 and CDR2 (germline): SGHTA, FQGTGA. The CDR3 coding sequence is TGTGCCAGCAGCGAATTTAGCGGGGCGGACGTTGAGCAGTTCTTC. Translated: CASSEFSGADVEQFF. The variable domain in full, completed from reference TRBV7-3 and TRBJ2-1, reads GAGVSQTPSNKVTEKGKYVELRCDPISGHTALYWYRQSLGQGPEFLIYFQGTGAADDSGLPNDRFFAVRPEGSVSTLKIQRTERGDSAVYLCASSEFSGADVEQFFGPGTRLTVL.

The chain combines TRBV18 with TRBJ2-1; 13 bases fit TRBD2. CDR3 length: 15 residues. Trimming cost V 6 bases and J 2 bases; bases outside gene matches: 1. In germline, CDR1 is KGHSH, CDR2 LQKENI. The CDR3 region is CASSTSGRAYNEQFF. The CDR3 DNA reads as TGTGCCAGCTCTACTAGCGGGAGGGCCTACAATGAGCAGTTCTTC.

This chain links TRBV28 with TRBJ2-4; 7 bases are shared with TRBD1. The ends lost 3 bases at V and 2 bases at J; junction bases unmatched: 19. Germline CDR1 and CDR2: MDHEN and SYDVKM. CDR3 length: 20 amino acids. The CDR3, as DNA: TGTGCCAGCAGTTTCTCTTGGTTTAGGGGGCCTATTATTACCAAAAACATTCAGTACTTC. It translates to CASSFSWFRGPIITKNIQYF. Complete variable domain (other parts from reference TRBV28 and TRBJ2-4): DVKVTQSSRYLVKRTGEKVFLECVQDMDHENMFWYRQDPGLGLRLIYFSYDVKMKEKGDIPEGYSVSREKKERFSLILESASTNQTSMYLCASSFSWFRGPIITKNIQYFGAGTRLSVL.

Details on this clone: Its ends do not fully match the called genes, so a read error is possible. The chain links TRBV7-9 to TRBJ1-1; D might be TRBD1 (6 bases). This CDR3 is built from 14 residues. CDR1 is SEHNR, CDR2 FQNEAQ, per germline (reference sequence). CDR3 protein: CAGSLQQGNTEAFF. CDR3 sequence (DNA): TGTGCCGGCAGCTTACAACAGGGGAACACTGAAGCTTTCTTT. Combining the CDR3 with reference TRBV7-9 and TRBJ1-1 gives the whole variable domain DTGVSQNPRHKITKRGQNVTFRCDPISEHNRLYWYRQTLGQGPEFLTYFQNEAQLEKSRLLSDRFSAERPKGSFSTLEIQRTEQGDSAMYLCAGSLQQGNTEAFFGQGTRLTVV.

This clone was detected a few times. The chain links TRBV7-2 to TRBJ1-1, with D hard to call. Between the trimmed V and J ends, which lost 3 bases and 0 bases, there was a span of 5 bases. Looked up from germline, CDR1 is SGHTA and CDR2 is FQGNSA. The CDR3 runs to 13 residues. The CDR3 loop is CASSLTVNTEAFF. The CDR3 DNA reads as TGTGCCAGCAGCTTGACTGTGAACACTGAAGCTTTCTTT.

The V and J genes are TRBV28 and TRBJ1-4, with D uncertain. There are 14 residues in the CDR3. Between the trimmed V and J ends, which lost 1 base and 9 bases, there was a span of 12 bases. Germline CDR1 and CDR2: MDHEN and SYDVKM. The DNA for the CDR3 is TGTGCCAGCAGTTTATCAGGTGGCGTTAAAAAACTGTTTTTT. It specifies CASSLSGGVKKLFF. Full variable domain (rest looked up from reference TRBV28 and TRBJ1-4): DVKVTQSSRYLVKRTGEKVFLECVQDMDHENMFWYRQDPGLGLRLIYFSYDVKMKEKGDIPEGYSVSREKKERFSLILESASTNQTSMYLCASSLSGGVKKLFFGSGTQLSVL.

In this sample, this clone turned up once. The chain couples TRBV9 to TRBJ2-2, with TRBD2 matching 13 bases. Germline V gene data show CDR1 as SGDLS and CDR2 as YYNGEE. Trimming removed 3 bases from V and 0 bases from J; junction bases left unmatched: 5. The CDR3 spans 18 residues. The DNA for the CDR3 is TGTGCCAGCAGCGAACGCGGGACTAGCGGGGCGAACACCGGGGAGCTGTTTTTT. Translating it yields CASSERGTSGANTGELFF.

This sequence joins TRBV11-3 and TRBJ2-7; the match to TRBD2 covers 14 bases. V lost 5 bases, J lost 5 bases, and 11 bases stayed unmatched. The CDR3 is made up of 17 amino acids. CDR1 is SGHNT, CDR2 YENEEA, per germline. Here the CDR3 reads CASSPAGLAGVYNEQYF. The CDR3, as DNA: TGTGCCAGCAGCCCTGCGGGACTAGCGGGAGTGTATAACGAGCAGTACTTC.

The rearrangement uses TRBV4-2 and TRBJ2-5; the match to TRBD2 covers 9 bases. This CDR3 contains 17 residues. J was trimmed by 4 bases and V by 1 base; bases with no gene match: 10. Germline lookup yields CDR1 LGHNA and CDR2 YNFKEQ. CDR3 loop: CASSQVSEREDLETQYF. DNA for the CDR3: TGTGCCAGCAGCCAAGTCTCTGAGCGGGAGGATTTAGAGACCCAGTACTTC.

This chain connects TRBV10-3 to TRBJ2-7, with D unresolved. Germline CDR1 and CDR2: ENHRY and SYGVKD. The CDR3 runs to 13 residues. V was shortened by 0 bases and J by 7 bases, with 10 bases between the two germline ends. The CDR3 reads CAISESGYREQYF. CDR3 nucleotides: TGTGCCATCAGTGAGTCGGGCTATCGGGAGCAGTACTTC.

The chain joins TRBV6-1 to TRBJ2-7; 10 bases are shared with TRBD1. Germline trimming cut 5 bases from V and 4 bases from J; bases unmatched to any gene: 8. The length of the CDR3 is 15 residues. Germline V gene sequence: CDR1 MNHNS, CDR2 SASEGT. Here the CDR3 DNA reads TGTGCCAGCAGTAGACCGGGACAGGGGCCATACGAGCAGTACTTC. Amino acid sequence: CASSRPGQGPYEQYF.

V is TRBV11-3 and J is TRBJ1-3; the D is unclear. CDR1 and CDR2 from the germline V gene are SGHNT and YENEEA. The CDR3 contains 14 residues. Trimming took off 6 bases at V and 3 bases at J, with 12 bases between the two ends. The CDR3 DNA follows: TGTGCCAGCAGTTTCGATAGAGTTGGAAACACCATATATTTT. Encoded protein: CASSFDRVGNTIYF.

The chain links TRBV7-2 to TRBJ2-7; 9 bases fit TRBD1. Germline CDR1 is SGHTA and CDR2 is FQGNSA. J was trimmed by 2 bases and V by 5 bases; bases with no gene match: 7. The CDR3 contains 15 residues. The DNA for the CDR3 is TGTGCCAGCAGCCCCTCGGGACAGGGCGCCTACGAGCAGTACTTC. Protein: CASSPSGQGAYEQYF.

V is TRBV7-8 and J is TRBJ2-3; D is uncertain. Germline V gene data show CDR1 as SGHVS and CDR2 as FQNEAQ. V shed 5 bases and J shed 2 bases, with 8 bases lying between them. The CDR3 covers 13 residues. This chain's CDR3 is CASSPIATDTQYF. As DNA, the CDR3 is TGTGCCAGCAGCCCGATAGCCACAGATACGCAGTATTTT.

The gene calls are TRBV30 and TRBJ1-4; 8 bases align to TRBD1. The CDR3 is 15 residues long. Germline lookup yields CDR1 GTSNPN and CDR2 SVGIG (reference sequence). V was clipped by 2 bases and J by 3 bases; unmatched bases: 5. The CDR3 region has the DNA TGTGCCTGGAGTTCGGGACAGGCTTCTAATGAAAAACTGTTTTTT. Protein product: CAWSSGQASNEKLFF.

The chain couples TRBV7-9 to TRBJ2-3, with 10 bases aligning to TRBD2. V was pared by 5 bases and J by 4 bases, with 3 bases of the junction left unmatched. From germline, CDR1 is SEHNR and CDR2 FQNEAQ (reference sequence). The CDR3 has 14 amino acids. The CDR3 is CASSKSGRADTQYF. In DNA, the CDR3 is TGTGCCAGCAGCAAGAGCGGGAGGGCAGATACGCAGTATTTT.

The V gene is TRBV29-1, the J gene TRBJ1-2; the match to TRBD1 covers 8 bases. Trimming at V came to 5 bases and at J to 5 bases, leaving 1 base not matched to a gene. Germline CDR1 reads SQVTM; CDR2 reads ANQGSEA. This CDR3 has 11 amino acids. CDR3 in DNA: TGCAGCGTTAACAGGGGGTATGGCTACACCTTC. Its translation is CSVNRGYGYTF. Full variable domain (rest looked up from reference TRBV29-1 and TRBJ1-2): SAVISQKPSRDICQRGTSLTIQCQVDSQVTMMFWYRQQPGQSLTLIATANQGSEATYESGFVIDKFPISRPNLTFSTLTVSNMSPEDSSIYLCSVNRGYGYTFGSGTRLTVV.